What follows are 28 T cell receptor beta chains derived from one specimen sequenced in a study of Ad26.COV2.S vaccination and SARS-CoV-2 variants. Repertoires were generated with immunoSEQ multiplex PCR, while TCRdb's copy carries only in-frame clones and drops some. The data show 300,000 to 400,000 clones, with about 90% seen just once and under 4% held by the top ten. The sequencing here drew on peripheral blood, taken after recovery from COVID-19. All receptors derive from a human donor who had recovered from COVID-19.

The chain recombines TRBV19 with TRBJ2-3; TRBD2 aligns across 7 bases. Germline values: CDR1 LNHDA, CDR2 SQIVND (reference sequence). With 2 bases clipped from V and 2 bases from J, the junction kept 1 base outside the gene matches. The CDR3 runs to 14 residues. In DNA form, the CDR3 reads TGTGCCAGTAGTATAAGCGGGGACACAGATACGCAGTATTTT. As protein: CASSISGDTDTQYF.

The J gene is TRBJ2-3, the V gene TRBV7-2; D unclear. Germline V gives CDR1 SGHTA, CDR2 FQGNSA. The CDR3 has 17 residues. V was pared by 0 bases and J by 1 base, with 14 bases between. In nucleotides, the CDR3 is TGTGCCAGCAGCTTAGCGATCCGGGTCCGCGGCACAGATACGCAGTATTTT. It specifies CASSLAIRVRGTDTQYF. The variable domain in full, completed from reference TRBV7-2 and TRBJ2-3, reads GAGVSQSPSNKVTEKGKDVELRCDPISGHTALYWYRQSLGQGLEFLIYFQGNSAPDKSGLPSDRFSAERTGGSVSTLTIQRTQQEDSAVYLCASSLAIRVRGTDTQYFGPGTRLTVL.

Here the CDR3 DNA reads TGTGCCAGCAGCTTTCTGGGACAGGGGGGATCGAATGAAAAACTGTTTTTT. It specifies CASSFLGQGGSNEKLFF. This sequence joins TRBV11-2 and TRBJ1-4, with 11 bases lining up with TRBD1. The CDR3 length is 17 residues. The trim removed 3 bases at V and 5 bases at J, leaving 8 bases unmatched. The germline V gene encodes CDR1 SGHAT and CDR2 FQNNGV.

The chain is built from TRBV15 and TRBJ1-3; D call uncertain. Germline V gene sequence: CDR1 LNHNV, CDR2 YYDKDF (reference sequence). V was cut by 1 base and J by 0 bases, with 10 bases left in between. CDR3 length: 16 amino acids. CDR3 loop: CATSRGGKRSGNTIYF. DNA of the CDR3: TGTGCCACCAGCAGAGGAGGGAAACGCTCTGGAAACACCATATATTTT.

The chain couples TRBV9 to TRBJ1-2, with D unclear. The CDR3 is 15 amino acids. V was pared by 0 bases and J by 6 bases, with 15 bases between. From germline, CDR1 is SGDLS and CDR2 YYNGEE. The CDR3 nucleotides read TGTGCCAGCAGCGTAGTTGGTCGGACGGCTGATGGCTACACCTTC. Encoded protein: CASSVVGRTADGYTF. The full variable domain, its missing parts supplied by reference TRBV9 and TRBJ1-2, is DSGVTQTPKHLITATGQRVTLRCSPRSGDLSVYWYQQSLDQGLQFLIQYYNGEERAKGNILERFSAQQFPDLHSELNLSSLELGDSALYFCASSVVGRTADGYTFGSGTRLTVV.

The gene calls are TRBV6-6 and TRBJ2-7; D remains unclear. The germline V gene encodes CDR1 MNHNY and CDR2 SVGAGI (reference sequence). V lost 8 bases to trimming and J lost 0 bases, with 11 bases between them. The length of the CDR3 is 13 residues. The CDR3 nucleotides are TGTGCCAGCCAACCGTTCCTCTCCTACGAGCAGTACTTC. Its translation is CASQPFLSYEQYF.

V gene TRBV5-6 combines with J gene TRBJ2-5; 12 nucleotides agree with TRBD2. The CDR3 runs 16 residues. The germline gives CDR1 SGHDT, CDR2 YYEEEE. V shed 4 bases and J 2 bases; nucleotides not matched to a gene: 6. DNA for the CDR3: TGTGCCAGCAGCCCGCGGACTAGCGGGGAACAAGAGACCCAGTACTTC. The encoded protein is CASSPRTSGEQETQYF.

The V gene is TRBV29-1, the J gene TRBJ1-2, with 8 nucleotides matching TRBD1. The CDR3 sequence is 16 residues long. CDR1 is SQVTM and CDR2 is ANQGSEA in the germline V gene. Trimming removed 7 bases from V and 2 bases from J; junction bases left unmatched: 15. The chain's CDR3 is CSAQSGTGTGNYGYTF. The CDR3 bases are TGCAGCGCACAATCGGGGACCGGGACAGGCAACTATGGCTACACCTTC.

This clone was counted between two and nine times. The chain joins TRBV7-6 to TRBJ2-5; 9 nucleotides agree with TRBD2. This CDR3 is 17 amino acids long. V was clipped by 4 bases and J by 1 base; unmatched bases: 10. CDR1 is SGHVS and CDR2 is FNYEAQ in the germline V gene. DNA of the CDR3: TGTGCCAGCAGCTCCCTGGGTAGCGGGGGCTTCCAAGAGACCCAGTACTTC. Its protein product is CASSSLGSGGFQETQYF.

The chain recombines TRBV29-1 with TRBJ1-2; no definite D call. Deletions cut 4 bases from V and 3 bases from J, with 21 bases between. Germline CDR1 and CDR2: SQVTM and ANQGSEA. CDR3 length: 16 residues. The CDR3 nucleotides are TGCAGCGTTGGGGATTACAGTCCAAGGTGGGACTATGGCTACACCTTC. Translation gives CSVGDYSPRWDYGYTF.

This chain uses TRBV18 with TRBJ1-1; D uncertain. CDR3 length equals 13 residues. V lost 6 bases, J lost 5 bases, and 13 bases lay in between. Germline V CDR1 and CDR2: KGHSH, LQKENI. The CDR3 nucleotides read TGTGCCAGCTCGGGTGGGTCGAGAACTGAAGCTTTCTTT. Its protein is CASSGGSRTEAFF.

The chain joins TRBV4-1 to TRBJ1-5; D not certain. The germline gives CDR1 MGHRA, CDR2 YSYEKL. V was clipped by 0 bases and J by 4 bases, with 10 bases between them. CDR3 size: 15 residues. The CDR3 nucleotides are TGCGCCAGCAGCCAAGACGGTAGAGGGAATCAGCCCCAGCATTTT. Its protein is CASSQDGRGNQPQHF.

V is TRBV6-5 and J is TRBJ2-7; D may be TRBD2 (6 bases). Germline CDR1 is MNHEY and CDR2 is SVGAGI. This CDR3 contains 15 residues. Trimming stripped 6 bases from V and 1 base from J, with 16 bases between. The CDR3 nucleotides are TGTGCCAGCAGCCTCGAGGCAGGAGGGTCCTACGAGCAGTACTTC. Encoded protein: CASSLEAGGSYEQYF.

This chain uses TRBV3-1 (or the pseudogene TRBV3-2) with TRBJ2-5, with D perhaps matching TRBD1 (5 bases). The CDR3 sequence is 14 residues long. Germline V lookup: CDR1 LGHDT, CDR2 YNNKEL (reference sequence). The V end lost 4 bases, the J end lost 5 bases, and 14 bases lay between the germline ends. The CDR3 DNA follows: TGTGCCAGCAGCCTCCACGGAAAGGGGGAGACCCAGTACTTC. Translation gives CASSLHGKGETQYF.

This chain links TRBV5-6 with TRBJ1-6, with 7 nucleotides matching TRBD1. Germline-derived CDR1 and CDR2 are SGHDT and YYEEEE. This CDR3 contains 15 residues. J lost 4 bases, V lost 2 bases, and 3 bases had no gene match. CDR3 coding DNA: TGTGCCAGCAGCTTCGCGACAGGGTATAATTCACCCCTCCACTTT. Amino acid sequence: CASSFATGYNSPLHF.

This clone was counted a single time. J is TRBJ2-7 and V is TRBV15; the D gene is possibly TRBD1 (6 bases). The V end lost 5 bases, the J end lost 1 base, and 9 bases lay between the germline ends. This CDR3 is 13 amino acids long. CDR1 is LNHNV and CDR2 is YYDKDF in the germline V gene (reference sequence). The CDR3 nucleotides are TGTGCCACCAGCGCGACAGGTTCCTACGAGCAGTACTTC. Translating gives CATSATGSYEQYF.

The CDR3 sequence is CASSQYGGGTEQYF. In DNA, the CDR3 is TGTGCCAGCAGCCAATACGGGGGGGGTACCGAGCAGTACTTC. This chain joins TRBV3-1 (or the pseudogene TRBV3-2) and TRBJ2-7, with 8 bases aligning to TRBD2. This CDR3 spans 14 amino acids. Germline V gene lookup returns CDR1 LGHDT and CDR2 YNNKEL (reference sequence). J gave up 6 bases and V 2 bases, and 6 bases lay outside the gene matches.

The rearrangement links TRBV7-8 to TRBJ1-2, with 8 bases aligning to TRBD1. Losses at the gene ends were 5 bases for V and 3 bases for J; bases not matched to a gene: 8. Germline CDR1 is SGHVS and CDR2 is FQNEAQ. The CDR3 sequence is 15 residues long. CDR3 amino acids: CASSAPTGAYYGYTF. For the CDR3, the DNA is TGTGCCAGCAGCGCGCCGACAGGGGCCTACTATGGCTACACCTTC.

The chain has TRBV13 and TRBJ2-3; D gene uncertain. V was pared by 6 bases and J by 13 bases, with 5 bases between. The germline V gene encodes CDR1 PRHDT and CDR2 FYEKMQ (reference sequence). The CDR3 loop spans 8 amino acids. Here the CDR3 reads CASRGEYF. The DNA for the CDR3 is TGTGCCAGCAGAGGTGAGTATTTT.

The chain couples TRBV6-2 or TRBV6-3 to TRBJ1-5, with D maybe TRBD1 (5 bases). The CDR3 has 15 amino acids. Germline V gene data show CDR1 as MNHEY and CDR2 as SVGEGT. V was cut by 6 bases and J by 2 bases, with 14 bases left in between. CDR3 sequence (DNA): TGTGCCAGCAGCCCTCATGACAGTCGCAATCAGCCCCAGCATTTT. It codes for CASSPHDSRNQPQHF.

This chain joins TRBV2 and TRBJ2-7, with D perhaps assigned TRBD1 or TRBD2 (7 bases each). Germline lookup yields CDR1 SNHLY and CDR2 FYNNEI. V gave up 6 bases and J gave up 2 bases, with 17 bases separating them. This CDR3 comprises 15 residues. The CDR3 DNA sequence: TGTGCCAGCAGCGGAGGGGGCGGGGGCACCTACGAGCAGTACTTC. Translating gives CASSGGGGGTYEQYF.

The chain carries TRBV6-5 and TRBJ1-5, with TRBD1 identical over 9 bases. CDR3 length equals 14 residues. V lost 6 bases and J lost 9; bases outside the gene matches: 9. Germline V CDR1 and CDR2: MNHEY, SVGAGI. CDR3 region: CASRPGQGSWPQHF. The CDR3 region has the DNA TGTGCCAGCAGACCGGGACAGGGATCATGGCCCCAGCATTTT.

The chain uses TRBV6-2 or TRBV6-3 and TRBJ1-1, with D possibly being TRBD1 (6 bases). CDR3 length: 16 amino acids. V was cut by 2 bases and J by 0 bases, with 13 bases left in between. Germline V CDR1 and CDR2: MNHEY, SVGEGT. This CDR3 reads CASSYGGSGLNTEAFF. In DNA, the CDR3 is TGTGCCAGCAGTTACGGGGGCAGTGGCCTGAACACTGAAGCTTTCTTT.

V gene TRBV6-5 combines with J gene TRBJ2-1; 7 bases line up with TRBD2. Germline values: CDR1 MNHEY, CDR2 SVGAGI. CDR3 size: 15 residues. The J segment lost 1 base and the V segment lost 7 bases, leaving 7 bases of the junction unmatched. The CDR3: CASKGGVGSYNEQFF. Here the CDR3 DNA reads TGTGCCAGCAAGGGAGGGGTGGGGTCCTACAATGAGCAGTTCTTC.

The chain employs TRBV5-1 and TRBJ2-1; TRBD2 matches 8 bases. The CDR3 sequence is 16 residues long. With V trimmed by 0 bases and J by 4 bases, 6 bases remained unmatched. Germline assignment: CDR1 SGHRS and CDR2 YFSETQ. CDR3 region: CASSLAERGMYNEQFF. The CDR3 region has the DNA TGCGCCAGCAGCTTGGCCGAGCGGGGGATGTACAATGAGCAGTTCTTC.

The chain couples TRBV4-3 to TRBJ2-4, with D perhaps TRBD2 (6 bases). Trimming took off 1 base at V and 3 bases at J, with 13 bases between the two ends. The germline CDR1 and CDR2 sequences are LGHNA and YSLEER. There are 16 residues in the CDR3. The CDR3 sequence: CASSQGWGDGKNIQYF. Here the CDR3 DNA reads TGCGCCAGCAGCCAAGGATGGGGGGATGGCAAAAACATTCAGTACTTC.

V and J are TRBV6-5 and TRBJ2-2; D not resolved. With 0 bases removed from V and 4 bases from J, the gap between germline ends came to 6 bases. The germline V gene has CDR1 MNHEY and CDR2 SVGAGI. The CDR3 is 14 amino acids. The CDR3 DNA sequence: TGTGCCAGCAGTTACTCACAGCGCACCGGGGAGCTGTTTTTT. It encodes CASSYSQRTGELFF.

In DNA, the CDR3 is TGCAGCGGAAAGGGTTGGGGAGGTCAAGAGACCCAGTACTTC. Its translation is CSGKGWGGQETQYF. The gene calls are TRBV29-1 and TRBJ2-5, with D perhaps matching TRBD2 (6 bases). The CDR3 has 14 residues. Germline-derived CDR1 and CDR2 are SQVTM and ANQGSEA. Trimming pared 7 bases from V and 2 bases from J, leaving 17 bases between.